These T cell receptor beta chains were read from a single sample in a study of T cells in Graves' hyperthyroidism and ophthalmopathy. TCRdb reprocessed the multiplex PCR reads via MiXCR and lists one record per CDR3 protein. The sample includes around 450,000 distinct CDR3 sequences, 15% to 18% of them seen just once. The sequenced material came from blood. The receptors were sampled from a woman between 18 and 29 years old with Graves' hyperthyroidism. Each CDR3 is given with its conserved first and last residue. The D gene is left open where the match is weak. Clone size is given for some rows only: seen once, a few or many times, or a class if the clone is expanded.

NA	TRBV28	NA	TRBJ1-6	CASSLKLPYSPLHF	TGTGCCAGCAGTTTAAAACTACCCTATTCACCCCTCCACTTT
many	TRBV12-3/TRBV12-4	TRBD1	TRBJ1-2	CASSLTGQGVGYTF	TGTGCCAGCAGTTTAACTGGACAGGGTGTTGGCTACACCTTC
many	TRBV28	TRBD1	TRBJ1-1	CASSSRQGWTEAFF	TGTGCCAGCAGTTCACGACAGGGGTGGACTGAAGCTTTCTTT
many	TRBV28	TRBD2	TRBJ2-1	CASSPGTSGSNEQFF	TGTGCCAGCAGTCCGGGGACTAGCGGGAGCAATGAGCAGTTCTTC
many	TRBV7-9	NA	TRBJ1-1	CASSFTGTNTEAFF	TGTGCCAGCAGCTTTACCGGAACGAACACTGAAGCTTTCTTT
NA	TRBV12-3/TRBV12-4	NA	TRBJ1-3	CASSLTAGTGNTIYF	TGTGCCAGCAGTTTAACGGCAGGGACTGGAAACACCATATATTTT
many	TRBV12-3/TRBV12-4	NA	TRBJ1-1	CASSPIGGLIAFF	TGTGCCAGCAGCCCCATTGGGGGCCTGATCGCTTTCTTT
many	TRBV10-2	NA	TRBJ1-1	CASSDPMNTEAFF	TGCGCCAGCAGTGACCCCATGAACACTGAAGCTTTCTTT
NA	TRBV28	TRBD1	TRBJ2-2	CASSFQGASTGELFF	TGTGCCAGCAGTTTTCAGGGGGCTAGCACCGGGGAGCTGTTTTTT
few	TRBV6-1	TRBD1	TRBJ1-1	CASSRDRAWNTEAFF	TGTGCCAGCAGTCGGGACAGGGCGTGGAACACTGAAGCTTTCTTT
NA	TRBV7-9	NA	TRBJ1-4	CASSLEPATNEKLFF	TGTGCCAGCAGCTTAGAACCGGCAACTAATGAAAAACTGTTTTTT
many	TRBV5-1	TRBD2	TRBJ2-1	CASKGLATIYSYNEQFF	TGCGCCAGCAAGGGACTAGCTACAATTTACTCCTACAATGAGCAGTTCTTC
many	TRBV6-1	TRBD2	TRBJ2-7	CASSKTSGGGNYEQYF	TGTGCCAGCAGTAAGACTAGCGGGGGAGGTAACTACGAGCAGTACTTC
few	TRBV9	TRBD2	TRBJ2-1	CASSVGSGRWPDYNEQFF	TGTGCCAGCAGCGTAGGTAGCGGGCGCTGGCCCGACTACAATGAGCAGTTCTTC
few	TRBV4-3	NA	TRBJ1-2	CASSQGGFFSGRMTYGYTF	TGCGCCAGCAGCCAAGGGGGTTTCTTCTCCGGACGGATGACCTATGGCTACACCTTC
NA	TRBV7-3	TRBD1	TRBJ2-7	CASTTYGTGLNEQYF	TGTGCCAGCACAACATACGGGACAGGGCTTAACGAGCAGTACTTC
many	TRBV20-1	NA	TRBJ2-5	CSARGATRQQETQYF	TGCAGTGCCAGAGGGGCGACAAGACAGCAAGAGACCCAGTACTTC
NA	TRBV7-2	TRBD2	TRBJ2-7	CASSEAGRSYYEQYF	TGTGCCAGCAGCGAAGCGGGGAGGAGCTACTACGAGCAGTACTTC
many	TRBV12-3/TRBV12-4	NA	TRBJ1-1	CASSSDWELTEAFF	TGTGCCAGCAGTTCCGACTGGGAACTCACTGAAGCTTTCTTT
many	TRBV20-1	NA	TRBJ2-7	CSAMDRSYEQYF	TGCAGTGCAATGGACAGATCCTACGAGCAGTACTTC
NA	TRBV5-4	NA	TRBJ2-1	CASSQDPRELGNEQFF	TGTGCCAGCAGCCAGGACCCTAGGGAGTTAGGGAATGAGCAGTTCTTC
once	TRBV6-1	NA	TRBJ1-4	CASQIRGNEKLFF	TGTGCCAGCCAAATCAGGGGAAATGAAAAACTGTTTTTT
NA	TRBV4-1	TRBD1	TRBJ1-2	CASSRLTTGVYGYTF	TGCGCCAGCAGCCGACTCACAACAGGGGTCTATGGCTACACCTTC
many	TRBV6-5	NA	TRBJ2-2	CASSYHAGRTGELFF	TGTGCCAGCAGTTACCATGCGGGGAGGACCGGGGAGCTGTTTTTT
many	TRBV28	TRBD2	TRBJ2-3	CASSPGLATSTDTQYF	TGTGCCAGCAGTCCGGGACTAGCGACTAGCACAGATACGCAGTATTTT
NA	TRBV7-2	NA	TRBJ1-2	CASSFPDEAPKINYGYTF	TGTGCCAGCAGCTTTCCCGACGAGGCCCCGAAAATTAACTATGGCTACACCTTC
NA	TRBV7-9	TRBD2	TRBJ2-3	CASSQLLAGGGDTQYF	TGTGCCAGCAGCCAATTACTAGCGGGAGGAGGAGATACGCAGTATTTT
many	TRBV20-1	NA	TRBJ2-1	CSASRLVTGPYNEQFF	TGCAGTGCCTCTAGGTTGGTGACAGGACCTTACAATGAGCAGTTCTTC
few	TRBV2	NA	TRBJ2-7	CASSIQGRAYEQYF	TGTGCCAGCAGCATACAGGGAAGGGCCTACGAGCAGTACTTC
many	TRBV28	NA	TRBJ2-7	CASSLWPRGTYEQYF	TGTGCCAGCAGTTTATGGCCCCGCGGGACTTACGAGCAGTACTTC
many	TRBV18	NA	TRBJ1-1	CASSPSQRLGTEAFF	TGTGCCAGCTCACCCAGCCAGAGATTGGGCACTGAAGCTTTCTTT
many	TRBV27	NA	TRBJ1-2	CASSLFPGLNYGYTF	TGTGCCAGCAGTTTATTTCCGGGACTCAACTATGGCTACACCTTC
NA	TRBV12-3/TRBV12-4	NA	TRBJ2-1	CASSQRGPAADNEQFF	TGTGCCAGCAGCCAAAGGGGACCAGCGGCCGACAATGAGCAGTTCTTC
many	TRBV5-1	TRBD1	TRBJ1-2	CASSSETGDYGYTF	TGCGCCAGCAGCTCAGAGACAGGGGACTATGGCTACACCTTC
few	TRBV27	NA	TRBJ2-7	CASSSQIPYEQYF	TGTGCCAGCAGTTCTCAGATTCCCTACGAGCAGTACTTC
NA	TRBV7-2	NA	TRBJ2-1	CASRLTLNEQFF	TGTGCCAGCAGGCTTACTTTAAATGAGCAGTTCTTC
many	TRBV20-1	NA	TRBJ2-3	CSAKGVTDTQYF	TGCAGTGCAAAGGGAGTCACAGATACGCAGTATTTT
many	TRBV11-2	TRBD2	TRBJ2-3	CASSSQGLGTDTQYF	TGTGCCAGCAGCTCCCAAGGACTAGGCACAGATACGCAGTATTTT
NA	TRBV6-5	TRBD2	TRBJ2-5	CASSYGPQRGETTQYF	TGTGCCAGCAGTTACGGCCCCCAGCGGGGGGAAACGACCCAGTACTTC
many	TRBV20-1	NA	TRBJ2-7	CSASGPNGQYF	TGCAGTGCTAGTGGCCCCAACGGGCAGTACTTC
NA	TRBV9	TRBD2	TRBJ2-7	CASSASGSTYNEQYF	TGTGCCAGCAGCGCAAGCGGGAGTACCTACAATGAGCAGTACTTC
many	TRBV3-1	NA	TRBJ2-1	CASSQVEAWLADHNEQFF	TGTGCCAGCAGCCAAGTTGAGGCCTGGCTAGCAGACCACAATGAGCAGTTCTTC
many	TRBV28	TRBD2	TRBJ2-1	CASSLTLTPTAGEVYEQFF	TGTGCCAGCAGTTTAACGCTCACCCCTACGGCGGGAGAAGTCTATGAGCAGTTCTTC
many	TRBV19	TRBD1	TRBJ1-1	CASSATGTANTEAFF	TGTGCCAGTAGTGCGACCGGGACAGCGAACACTGAAGCTTTCTTT
few	TRBV5-1	TRBD2	TRBJ2-4	CASRGTSAVLAKNIQYF	TGCGCCAGCAGAGGGACTAGCGCCGTCCTAGCCAAAAACATTCAGTACTTC
few	TRBV5-8	NA	TRBJ2-2	CASSSEQGTGELFF	TGTGCCAGCAGCTCCGAACAGGGCACCGGGGAGCTGTTTTTT
many	TRBV7-9	NA	TRBJ2-3	CASSPKRPDTQYF	TGTGCCAGCAGCCCCAAGCGACCAGATACGCAGTATTTT
NA	TRBV18	TRBD1	TRBJ1-5	CASSTTGGEGVNQPQHF	TGTGCCAGCTCGACGACAGGGGGAGAGGGGGTCAATCAGCCCCAGCATTTT
many	TRBV18	NA	TRBJ1-5	CASSPDNVNQPQHF	TGTGCCAGCTCACCAGACAATGTAAATCAGCCCCAGCATTTT
many	TRBV7-8	NA	TRBJ2-7	CASSLAWAYEQYF	TGTGCCAGCAGCTTAGCGTGGGCCTACGAGCAGTACTTC
NA	TRBV7-9	NA	TRBJ2-1	CASSLAVFFGSSYNEQFF	TGCGCCAGCAGCTTGGCCGTTTTTTTTGGGAGCTCCTACAATGAGCAGTTCTTC
many	TRBV11-2	NA	TRBJ2-1	CASSPGVEQFF	TGTGCCAGCAGCCCCGGCGTTGAGCAGTTCTTC
few	TRBV29-1	TRBD1	TRBJ2-1	CSVEGQGSYNEQFF	TGCAGCGTTGAGGGACAGGGCTCCTACAATGAGCAGTTCTTC
many	TRBV11-2	NA	TRBJ2-5	CASSLGFTGNQETQYF	TGTGCCAGCAGCTTAGGCTTTACGGGAAATCAAGAGACCCAGTACTTC
NA	TRBV14	NA	TRBJ1-1	CASSQAGARGGGIEAFF	TGTGCCAGCAGCCAAGCCGGGGCACGAGGTGGGGGGATTGAAGCTTTCTTT
many	TRBV12-3/TRBV12-4	NA	TRBJ1-2	CASSYSNYGYTF	TGTGCCAGCAGTTACTCTAACTATGGCTACACCTTC
many	TRBV18	TRBD2	TRBJ2-7	CASSPPNGRMAYEQYF	TGTGCCAGCTCACCACCGAACGGGAGGATGGCTTACGAGCAGTACTTC
NA	TRBV7-9	NA	TRBJ1-5	CASSLYPPGVFNQPQHF	TGTGCCAGCAGCTTATACCCCCCGGGGGTATTCAATCAGCCCCAGCATTTT